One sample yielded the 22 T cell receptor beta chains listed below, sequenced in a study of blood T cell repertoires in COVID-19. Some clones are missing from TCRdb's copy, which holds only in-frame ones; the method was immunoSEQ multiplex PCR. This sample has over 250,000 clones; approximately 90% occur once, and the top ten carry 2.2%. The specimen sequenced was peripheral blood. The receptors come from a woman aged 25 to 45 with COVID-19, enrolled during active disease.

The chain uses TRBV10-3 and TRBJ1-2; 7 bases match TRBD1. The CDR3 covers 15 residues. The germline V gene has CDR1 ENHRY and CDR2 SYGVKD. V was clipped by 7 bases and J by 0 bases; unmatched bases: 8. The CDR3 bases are TGTGCCATCAACTTCGACAGGGCCTCTAACTATGGCTACACCTTC. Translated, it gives CAINFDRASNYGYTF.

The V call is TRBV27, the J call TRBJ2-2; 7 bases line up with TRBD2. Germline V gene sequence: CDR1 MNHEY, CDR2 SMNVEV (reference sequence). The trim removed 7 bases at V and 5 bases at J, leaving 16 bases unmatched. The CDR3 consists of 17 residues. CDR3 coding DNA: TGTGCCAGCACAGCGACTCGACTAGCTTCGAGGACCGGGGAGCTGTTTTTT. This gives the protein CASTATRLASRTGELFF.

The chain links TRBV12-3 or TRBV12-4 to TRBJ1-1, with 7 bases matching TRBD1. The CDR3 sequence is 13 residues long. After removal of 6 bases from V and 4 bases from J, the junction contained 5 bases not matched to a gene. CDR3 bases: TGTGCCAGCAGACTACACAGGGGCACTGAAGCTTTCTTT. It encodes CASRLHRGTEAFF.

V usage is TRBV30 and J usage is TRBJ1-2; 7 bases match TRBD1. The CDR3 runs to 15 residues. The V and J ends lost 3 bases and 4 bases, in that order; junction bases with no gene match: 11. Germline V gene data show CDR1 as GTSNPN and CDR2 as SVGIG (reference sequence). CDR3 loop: CAWSAPRQGLYGYTF. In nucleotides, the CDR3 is TGTGCCTGGAGCGCCCCGAGACAGGGCCTCTATGGCTACACCTTC.

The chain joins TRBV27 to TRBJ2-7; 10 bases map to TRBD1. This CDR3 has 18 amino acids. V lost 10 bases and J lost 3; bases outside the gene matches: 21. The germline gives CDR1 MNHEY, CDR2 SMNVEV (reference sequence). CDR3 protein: CATFLLNPGTGVIYEQYF. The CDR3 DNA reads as TGTGCCACCTTCCTCCTCAACCCCGGGACAGGGGTGATCTACGAGCAGTACTTC.

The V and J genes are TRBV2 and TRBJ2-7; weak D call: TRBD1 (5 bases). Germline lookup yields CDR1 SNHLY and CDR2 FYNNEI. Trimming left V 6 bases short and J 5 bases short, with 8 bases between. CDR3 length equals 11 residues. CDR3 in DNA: TGTGCCAGCAGGGGGCTACACGAGCAGTACTTC. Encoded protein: CASRGLHEQYF.

The CDR3 coding sequence is TGTGCCAGCAGCCGCTTCGGCCTGGGAGACAATGAGCAGTTCTTC. Protein product: CASSRFGLGDNEQFF. V gene TRBV4-2 combines with J gene TRBJ2-1, with D possibly being TRBD2 (5 bases). The CDR3 has 15 residues. CDR1 is LGHNA, CDR2 YNFKEQ, per germline. Trimming removed 4 bases at V and 5 bases at J, with 15 bases between.

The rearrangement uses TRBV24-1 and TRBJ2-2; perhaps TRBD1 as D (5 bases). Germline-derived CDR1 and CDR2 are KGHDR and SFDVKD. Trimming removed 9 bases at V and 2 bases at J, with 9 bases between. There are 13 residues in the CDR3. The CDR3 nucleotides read TGTGCCACCTTCGACAGTAACACCGGGGAGCTGTTTTTT. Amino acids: CATFDSNTGELFF.

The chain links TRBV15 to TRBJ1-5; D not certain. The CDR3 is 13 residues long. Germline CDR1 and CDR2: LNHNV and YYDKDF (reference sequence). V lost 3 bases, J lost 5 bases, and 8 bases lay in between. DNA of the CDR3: TGTGCCACCAGCAGTGACACCGATCAGCCCCAGCATTTT. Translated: CATSSDTDQPQHF.

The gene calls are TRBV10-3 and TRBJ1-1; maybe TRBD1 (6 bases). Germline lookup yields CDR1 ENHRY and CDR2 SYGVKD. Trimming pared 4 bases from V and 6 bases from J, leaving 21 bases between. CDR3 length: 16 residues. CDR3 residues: CAISVGFEGDYPEAFF. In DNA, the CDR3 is TGTGCCATCAGTGTTGGGTTTGAGGGGGATTACCCTGAAGCTTTCTTT.

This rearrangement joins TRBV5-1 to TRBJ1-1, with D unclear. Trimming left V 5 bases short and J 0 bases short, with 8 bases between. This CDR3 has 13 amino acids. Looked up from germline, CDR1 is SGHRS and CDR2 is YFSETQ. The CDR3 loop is CASREIMNTEAFF. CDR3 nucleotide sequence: TGCGCCAGCAGAGAGATTATGAACACTGAAGCTTTCTTT.

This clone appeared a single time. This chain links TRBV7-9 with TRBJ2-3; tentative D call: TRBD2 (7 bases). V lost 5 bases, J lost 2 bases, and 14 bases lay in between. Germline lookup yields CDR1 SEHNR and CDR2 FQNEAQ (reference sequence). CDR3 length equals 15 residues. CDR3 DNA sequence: TGTGCCAGCAGCATAACCGGGGGGCCCACAGATACGCAGTATTTT. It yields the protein CASSITGGPTDTQYF.

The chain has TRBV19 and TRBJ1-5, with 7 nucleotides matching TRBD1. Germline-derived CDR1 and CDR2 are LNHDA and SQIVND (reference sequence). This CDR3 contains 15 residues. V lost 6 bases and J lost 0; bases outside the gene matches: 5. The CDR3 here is CASSETGNSNQPQHF. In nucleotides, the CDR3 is TGTGCCAGTAGCGAGACAGGGAATAGCAATCAGCCCCAGCATTTT.

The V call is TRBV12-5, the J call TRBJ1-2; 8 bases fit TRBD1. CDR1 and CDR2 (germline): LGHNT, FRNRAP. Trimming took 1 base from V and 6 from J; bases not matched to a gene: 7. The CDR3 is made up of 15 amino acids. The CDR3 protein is CASGLARTGINGYTF. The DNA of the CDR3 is TGTGCTAGTGGTTTGGCTCGGACAGGGATAAATGGCTACACCTTC.

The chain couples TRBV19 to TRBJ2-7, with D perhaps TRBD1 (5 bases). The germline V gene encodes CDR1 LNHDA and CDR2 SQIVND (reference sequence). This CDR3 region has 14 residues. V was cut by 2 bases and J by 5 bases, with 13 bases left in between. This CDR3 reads CASSIFSGSDEQYF. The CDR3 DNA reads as TGTGCCAGTAGTATATTTTCAGGGTCCGACGAGCAGTACTTC.

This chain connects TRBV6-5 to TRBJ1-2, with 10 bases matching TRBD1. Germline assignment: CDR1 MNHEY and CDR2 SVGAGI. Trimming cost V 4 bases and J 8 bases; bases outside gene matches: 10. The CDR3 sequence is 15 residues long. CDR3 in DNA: TGTGCCAGCAGTTGGAACAGACAGGGGGCCCGGGGCTACACCTTC. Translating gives CASSWNRQGARGYTF.

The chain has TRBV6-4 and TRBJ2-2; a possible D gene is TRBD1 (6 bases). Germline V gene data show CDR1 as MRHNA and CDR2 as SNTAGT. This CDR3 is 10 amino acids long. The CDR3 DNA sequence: TGTGTCCACAGGGTCGGGGAGCTGTTTTTT. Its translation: CVHRVGELFF.

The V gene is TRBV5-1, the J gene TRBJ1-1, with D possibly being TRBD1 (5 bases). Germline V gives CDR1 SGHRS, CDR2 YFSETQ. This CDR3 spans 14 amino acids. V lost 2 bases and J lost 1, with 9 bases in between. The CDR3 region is CASSFFQGNTEAFF. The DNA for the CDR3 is TGCGCCAGCAGCTTTTTTCAGGGGAACACTGAAGCTTTCTTT.

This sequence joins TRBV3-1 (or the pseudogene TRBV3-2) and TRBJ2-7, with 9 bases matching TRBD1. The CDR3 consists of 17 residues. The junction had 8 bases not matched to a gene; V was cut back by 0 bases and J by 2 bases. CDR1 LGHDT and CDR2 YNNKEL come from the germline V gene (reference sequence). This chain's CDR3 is CASSQDLGTGITYEQYF. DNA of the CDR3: TGTGCCAGCAGCCAAGATCTTGGGACAGGGATCACCTACGAGCAGTACTTC.

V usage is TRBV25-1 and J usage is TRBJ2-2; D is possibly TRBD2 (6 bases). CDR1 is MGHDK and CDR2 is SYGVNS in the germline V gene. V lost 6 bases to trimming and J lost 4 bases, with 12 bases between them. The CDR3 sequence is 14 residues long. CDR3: CASRSGGVTGELFF. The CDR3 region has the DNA TGTGCCAGCAGGTCTGGCGGGGTCACCGGGGAGCTGTTTTTT.

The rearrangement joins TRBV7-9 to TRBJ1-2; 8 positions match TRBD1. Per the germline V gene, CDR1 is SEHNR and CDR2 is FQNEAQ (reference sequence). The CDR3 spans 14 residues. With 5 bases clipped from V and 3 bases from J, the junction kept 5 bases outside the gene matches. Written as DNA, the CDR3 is TGTGCCAGCAGCATGACAGGGGTTGACTATGGCTACACCTTC. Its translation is CASSMTGVDYGYTF.

As DNA, the CDR3 is TGTGCCAGCAGCCAACAGGGGGCGAGAGGCTACACCTTC. Encoded protein: CASSQQGARGYTF. V gene TRBV7-3 combines with J gene TRBJ1-2, with 9 nucleotides matching TRBD1. This CDR3 is 13 amino acids long. In germline, CDR1 is SGHTA, CDR2 FQGTGA. After removal of 5 bases from V and 8 bases from J, the junction contained 6 bases not matched to a gene. Drawing the rest from reference TRBV7-3 and TRBJ1-2, the complete variable domain is GAGVSQTPSNKVTEKGKYVELRCDPISGHTALYWYRQSLGQGPEFLIYFQGTGAADDSGLPNDRFFAVRPEGSVSTLKIQRTERGDSAVYLCASSQQGARGYTFGSGTRLTVV.